This record concerns one T cell receptor beta chain sequence. The antigen is undetermined. These data come from a study of T-cell memory formation after mild COVID-19. TCRdb reprocessed the 5' RACE reads via MiXCR and lists one record per CDR3 protein. The sample includes roughly 200,000 distinct CDR3 sequences, approximately 20% of them seen just once. Study outcomes and limitations: Clones contracting over day 15 to 85 were CD4/CD8 balanced, with later expanders leaning CD4+.

The CDR3 is 13 residues long. V was clipped by 5 bases and J by 5 bases, with 13 bases between them. Germline V gene lookup returns CDR1 SQVTM and CDR2 ANQGSEA. Sequenced input: PBMCs or a T cell subset sorted from them (not recorded which). The V call is TRBV29-1, the J call TRBJ1-5; no reliable D call. The sequence derives from an adult woman who had mild COVID-19 (a few samples of this study predate the infection). Cell type and time point are not known. This CDR3 reads CSVRAGNDQPQHF. CDR3 bases: TGCAGCGTTCGTGCAGGCAACGATCAGCCCCAGCATTTT.